This T cell receptor (beta chain) came from a study of T cell responses to AZD1222 COVID-19 vaccine. The V and J ends lost 3 bases and 5 bases, in that order; junction bases with no gene match: 4. Germline CDR1 is SGHRS and CDR2 is YFSETQ. CDR3 length equals 14 residues. Only a few counts were recorded for this clone. The antigen remains unidentified. Sequencing was performed with immunoSEQ multiplex PCR; in TCRdb, only in-frame clones are kept and a portion is missing. The sample records 85,000 to 130,000 clones, about 90% being singletons. Study findings and constraints: Seropositive at baseline were only a handful of AZD1222 recipients. Spike was spanned by vaccine-associated CD4 TCRs, which were dominant at 160-218 and 743-854. Most donors were white British and more were female, and clonal diversity was possibly underestimated. Per reports, nearly half of all spike-specific TCRs target regions that are unmutated in variants.

The sample here was peripheral blood, taken 28 days after the second AZD1222 dose. This clonotype was sampled from an adult who received the AZD1222 COVID-19 vaccine. This chain uses TRBV5-1 with TRBJ2-5, with 10 bases lining up with TRBD1. The CDR3 loop is CASSWTGGTETQYF. The DNA for the CDR3 is TGCGCCAGCAGCTGGACAGGGGGAACGGAGACCCAGTACTTC.